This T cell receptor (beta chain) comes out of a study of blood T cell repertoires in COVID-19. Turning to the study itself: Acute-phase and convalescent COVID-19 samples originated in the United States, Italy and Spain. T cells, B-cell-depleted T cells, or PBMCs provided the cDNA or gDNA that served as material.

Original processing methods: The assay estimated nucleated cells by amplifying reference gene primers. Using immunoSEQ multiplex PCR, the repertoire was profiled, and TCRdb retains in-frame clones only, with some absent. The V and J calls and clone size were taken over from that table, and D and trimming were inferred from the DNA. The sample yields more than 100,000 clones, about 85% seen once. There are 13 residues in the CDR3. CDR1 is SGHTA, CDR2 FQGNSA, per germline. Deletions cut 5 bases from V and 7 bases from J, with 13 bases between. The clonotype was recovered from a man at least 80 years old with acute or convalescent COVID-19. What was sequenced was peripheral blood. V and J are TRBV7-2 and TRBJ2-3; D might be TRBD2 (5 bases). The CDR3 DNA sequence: TGTGCCAGCAGCCCCCTCGGGGTAAATACGCAGTATTTT. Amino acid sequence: CASSPLGVNTQYF.